Listed here is a single T cell receptor (beta chain). This record belongs to a study of CD8 T cells in Susac syndrome. Germline CDR1 SGHAT, CDR2 FQNNGV. Trimming removed 3 bases at V and 6 bases at J, with 12 bases between. The CDR3 is 14 amino acids. With random hexamers, 0.5 to 1 ug RNA was reverse transcribed. TCRdb processed the immunoSEQ multiplex PCR reads anew with MiXCR; each CDR3 protein has one entry. Among hundreds of thousands of distinct CDR3 sequences listed, approximately 85% were seen once. Sequencing was carried out using CD8+ T cells from PBMCs. The TCR was taken from a human donor with multiple sclerosis. This chain joins TRBV11-2 and TRBJ2-1, with a possible D match to TRBD1 (5 bases). CDR3 DNA: TGTGCCAGCAGCTTTAGGGGCGGTTTCAATGAGCAGTTCTTC. It is translated as CASSFRGGFNEQFF.